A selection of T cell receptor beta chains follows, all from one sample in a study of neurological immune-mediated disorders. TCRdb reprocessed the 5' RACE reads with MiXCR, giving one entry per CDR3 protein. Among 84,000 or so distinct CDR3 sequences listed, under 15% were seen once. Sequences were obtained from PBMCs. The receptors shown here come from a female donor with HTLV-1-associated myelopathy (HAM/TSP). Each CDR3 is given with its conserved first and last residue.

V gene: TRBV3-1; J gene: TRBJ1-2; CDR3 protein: CASSQDGRAGGNYGYTF
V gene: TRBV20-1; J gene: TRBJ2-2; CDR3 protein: CSAPRLGEGGANTGELFF
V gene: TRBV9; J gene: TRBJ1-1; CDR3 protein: CASSVAFGGVSEAFF
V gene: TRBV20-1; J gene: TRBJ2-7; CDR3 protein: CSASPTGTGDEQYF
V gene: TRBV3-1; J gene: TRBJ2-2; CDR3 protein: CASSHPGTTPGQLFF
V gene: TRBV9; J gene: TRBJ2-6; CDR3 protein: CASTTQPGGWGANVLTF
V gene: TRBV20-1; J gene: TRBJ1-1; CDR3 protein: CSALLRPLNTEAFF
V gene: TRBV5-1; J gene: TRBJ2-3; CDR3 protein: CASSLGGTGGADTQYF
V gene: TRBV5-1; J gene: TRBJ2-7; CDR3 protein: CASSLVGGTTYEQYF
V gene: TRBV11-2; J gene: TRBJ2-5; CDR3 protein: CASSTGQFVETQYF
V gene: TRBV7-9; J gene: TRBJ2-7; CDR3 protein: CASSWGQGAWDEQYF
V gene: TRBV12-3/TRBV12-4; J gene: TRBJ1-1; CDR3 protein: CASRDRLMNTEAFF
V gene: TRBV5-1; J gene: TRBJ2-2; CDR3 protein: CASSLAGPKAGALFF
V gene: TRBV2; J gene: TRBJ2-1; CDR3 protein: CASGGFRSYNEQFF
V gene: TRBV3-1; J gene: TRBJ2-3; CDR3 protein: CASSRGTSDTQYF
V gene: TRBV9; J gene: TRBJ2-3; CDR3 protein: CASSPRGGLSTDTQYF
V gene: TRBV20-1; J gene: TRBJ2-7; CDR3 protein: CSARVPGTGFYEQYF
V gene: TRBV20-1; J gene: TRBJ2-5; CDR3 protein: CSTSGAVGYF
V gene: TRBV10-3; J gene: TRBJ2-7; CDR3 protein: CAIRPGQSYEQYF
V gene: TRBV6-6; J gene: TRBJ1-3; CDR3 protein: CASSYGQYSGNTIYF
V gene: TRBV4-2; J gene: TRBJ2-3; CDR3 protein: CASSQEGGRSQYF
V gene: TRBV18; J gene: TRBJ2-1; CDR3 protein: CASSPRTEENEQFF
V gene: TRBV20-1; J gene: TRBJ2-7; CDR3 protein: CSAAGIPGQGAQGSYEQYF
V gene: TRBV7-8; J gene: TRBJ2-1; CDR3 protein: CASSWTGYNEQFF
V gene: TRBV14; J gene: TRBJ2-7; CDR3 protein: CASSQTQGARYEQYF
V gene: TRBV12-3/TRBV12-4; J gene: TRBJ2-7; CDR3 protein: CASSFSGSYEQYF
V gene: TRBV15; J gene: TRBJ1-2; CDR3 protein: CATSRDTNRGRGGYTF
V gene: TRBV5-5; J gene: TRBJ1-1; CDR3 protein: CASSLEGQGPAFF
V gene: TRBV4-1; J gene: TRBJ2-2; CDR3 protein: CASSHEGQGVPGELFF
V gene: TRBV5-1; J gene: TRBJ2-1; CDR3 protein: CASSGTSSFPYNEQFF
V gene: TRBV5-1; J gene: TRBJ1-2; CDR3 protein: CASSPTIGNYGYTF
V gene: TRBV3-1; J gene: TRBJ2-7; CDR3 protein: CASSHLGQSAYEQYF
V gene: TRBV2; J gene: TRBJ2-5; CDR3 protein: CASSDMVSQETQYF
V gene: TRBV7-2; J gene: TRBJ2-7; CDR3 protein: CASSLKGEQYF
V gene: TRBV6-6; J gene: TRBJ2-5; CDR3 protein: CASSESRDSVETQYF
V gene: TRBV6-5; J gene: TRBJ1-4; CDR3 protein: CASGRSANEKLFF
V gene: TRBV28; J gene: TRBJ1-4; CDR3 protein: CASSLSPEKLFF
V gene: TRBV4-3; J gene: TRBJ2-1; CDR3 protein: CASSQAFGGISYNEQFF
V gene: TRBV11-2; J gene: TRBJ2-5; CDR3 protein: CASSLAWGGRETQYF
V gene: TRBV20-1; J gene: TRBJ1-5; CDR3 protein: CSAITSGTEWPQHF
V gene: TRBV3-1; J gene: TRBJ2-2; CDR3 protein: CASSPSAGLDTGELFF
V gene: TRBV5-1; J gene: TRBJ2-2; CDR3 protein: CASSFKPGTGLNTGELFF
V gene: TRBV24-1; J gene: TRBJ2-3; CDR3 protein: CATSDPGTSGAGTDTQYF
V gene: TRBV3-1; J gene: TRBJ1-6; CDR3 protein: CASSSDRTNSPLHF
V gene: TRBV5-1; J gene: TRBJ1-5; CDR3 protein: CASSLGGDSNQPQHF
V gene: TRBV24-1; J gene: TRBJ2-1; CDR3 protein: CATSDTGLAGGYEQFF
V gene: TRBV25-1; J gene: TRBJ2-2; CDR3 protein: CASTSLSGELFF
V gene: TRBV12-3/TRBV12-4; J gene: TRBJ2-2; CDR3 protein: CASGVVPGELFF
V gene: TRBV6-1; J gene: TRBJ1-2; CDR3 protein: CASSEGEGQVYGYTF
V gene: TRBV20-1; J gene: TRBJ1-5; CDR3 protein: CSAREGSQPQHF
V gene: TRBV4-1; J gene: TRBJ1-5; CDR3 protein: CASSQEGFGVPKSNQPQHF
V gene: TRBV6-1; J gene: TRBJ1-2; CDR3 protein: CASSSRYFSYGYNF
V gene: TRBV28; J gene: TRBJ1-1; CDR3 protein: CASSLAGTGSF
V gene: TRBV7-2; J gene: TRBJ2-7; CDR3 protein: CASSLTSAYEQYF
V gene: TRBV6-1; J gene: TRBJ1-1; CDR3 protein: CASSEPTPQAFF